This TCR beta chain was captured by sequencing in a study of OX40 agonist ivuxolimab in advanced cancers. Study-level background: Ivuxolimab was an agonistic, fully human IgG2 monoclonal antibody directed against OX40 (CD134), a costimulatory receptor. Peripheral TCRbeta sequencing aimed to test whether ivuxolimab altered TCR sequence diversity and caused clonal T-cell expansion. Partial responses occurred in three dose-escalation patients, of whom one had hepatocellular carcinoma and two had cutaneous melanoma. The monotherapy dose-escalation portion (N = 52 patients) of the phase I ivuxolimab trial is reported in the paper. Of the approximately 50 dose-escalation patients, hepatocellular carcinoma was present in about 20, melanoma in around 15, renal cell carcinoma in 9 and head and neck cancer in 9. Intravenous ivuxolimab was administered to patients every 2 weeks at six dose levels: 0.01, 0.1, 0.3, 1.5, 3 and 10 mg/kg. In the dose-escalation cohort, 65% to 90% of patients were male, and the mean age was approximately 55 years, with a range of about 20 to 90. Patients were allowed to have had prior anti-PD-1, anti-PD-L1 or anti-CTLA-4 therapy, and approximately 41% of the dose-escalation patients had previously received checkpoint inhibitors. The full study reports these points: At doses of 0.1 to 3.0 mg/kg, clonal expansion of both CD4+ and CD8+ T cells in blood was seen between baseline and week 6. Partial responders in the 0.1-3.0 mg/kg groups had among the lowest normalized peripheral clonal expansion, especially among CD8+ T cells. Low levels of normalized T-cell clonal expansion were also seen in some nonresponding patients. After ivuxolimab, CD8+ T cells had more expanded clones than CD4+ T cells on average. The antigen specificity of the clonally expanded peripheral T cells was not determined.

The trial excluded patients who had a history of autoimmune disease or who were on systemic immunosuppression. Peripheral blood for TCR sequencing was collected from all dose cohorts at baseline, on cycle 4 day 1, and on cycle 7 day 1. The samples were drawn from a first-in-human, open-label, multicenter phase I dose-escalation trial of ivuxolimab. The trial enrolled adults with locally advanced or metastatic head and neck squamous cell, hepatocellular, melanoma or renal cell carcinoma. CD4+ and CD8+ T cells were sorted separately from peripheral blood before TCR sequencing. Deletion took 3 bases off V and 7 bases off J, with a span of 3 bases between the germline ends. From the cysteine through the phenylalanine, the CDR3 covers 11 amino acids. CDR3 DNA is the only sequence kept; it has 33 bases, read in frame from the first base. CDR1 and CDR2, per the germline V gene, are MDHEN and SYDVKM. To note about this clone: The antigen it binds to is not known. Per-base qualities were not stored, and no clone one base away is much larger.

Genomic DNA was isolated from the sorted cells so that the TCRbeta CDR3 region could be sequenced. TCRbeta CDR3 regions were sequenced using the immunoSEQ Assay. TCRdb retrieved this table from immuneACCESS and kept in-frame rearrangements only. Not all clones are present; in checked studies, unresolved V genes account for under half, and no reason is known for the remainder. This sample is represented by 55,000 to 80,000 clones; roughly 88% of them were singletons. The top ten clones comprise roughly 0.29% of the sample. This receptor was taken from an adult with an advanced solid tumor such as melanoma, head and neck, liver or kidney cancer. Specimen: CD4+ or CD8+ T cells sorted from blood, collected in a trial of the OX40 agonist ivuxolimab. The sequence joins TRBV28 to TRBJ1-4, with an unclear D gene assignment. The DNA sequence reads TGTGCCAGCAGTTTGGGTGAAAAACTGTTTTTT. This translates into CASSLGEKLFF.